The T cell receptor (beta chain) under discussion was sequenced for a study of memory CD4+ T cells and cytomegalovirus serostatus. Overall study: Donors were healthy Belgian adults, 9 or 10 CMV seropositive and about two dozen seronegative.

Sequencing used immunoSEQ multiplex PCR; TCRdb keeps in-frame clones, though not all of them. Of about 41,000 clones in the sample, around 80% were seen once. Trimming cost V 1 base and J 9 bases, with 17 bases left between them. The CDR3 has 15 amino acids. Germline CDR1 SGHRS, CDR2 YFSETQ. General study points: Each of around 69 CMV-associated TCRbeta sequences occurred in one to five individuals.

Single viable CD3+CD4+CD8-CD45RO+ cells were sorted as the memory CD4+ T cells. CMV serostatus came from serum IgG against pp150, pp28, p38, p52. On this clone itself: The antigen is undetermined.

The chain combines TRBV5-1 with TRBJ2-1; no firm D call. The TCR comes from an adult in good health and CMV-seronegative. The material sequenced was memory CD4+ T cells from blood. Here the CDR3 DNA reads TGCGCCAGCAGCTTGTCCCGGCTCCCTCTCGGTGAGCAGTTCTTC. It yields the protein CASSLSRLPLGEQFF.